The 4 T cell receptor beta chains below come from one sample, sequenced in a study of T-cell reconstitution after alpha-beta-depleted transplantation in children. Researchers prepared the TCRbeta library using unique molecular identifiers, the study reports. TCRdb called the PCR reads again in MiXCR, with one record for every CDR3 protein. The sample includes some 130,000 distinct CDR3 sequences, about 9.6% of them seen just once. Specimen: PBMCs, mostly from graft donor cells, collected 180 days after TCRalphabeta/CD19-depleted stem cell transplant. The receptors come from a girl under two years old who had a stem cell transplant for combined immunodeficiency, so the T cells may come from the graft donor.

This clonotype turned up a few times. The genes are TRBV6-1 and TRBJ2-7; 7 bases are a match to TRBD2. This CDR3 comprises 13 residues. Germline V gene data show CDR1 as MNHNS and CDR2 as SASEGT. V gave up 6 bases and J gave up 3 bases; unmatched junction bases: 5. CDR3 bases: TGTGCCAGCAGCAGCGGGGTCATCTACGAGCAGTACTTC. This sequence encodes CASSSGVIYEQYF.

This chain joins TRBV9 and TRBJ2-3; 7 bases line up with TRBD2. The CDR3 covers 15 residues. From germline, CDR1 is SGDLS and CDR2 YYNGEE. Trimming at V came to 4 bases and at J to 4 bases, leaving 9 bases not matched to a gene. CDR3 protein: CASSPGRLASDTQYF. The DNA of the CDR3 is TGTGCCAGCAGCCCCGGTCGACTAGCCTCAGATACGCAGTATTTT.

The CDR3 DNA reads as TGCAGTGCTATCCTCACAACTAATGAAAAACTGTTTTTT. It specifies CSAILTTNEKLFF. J is TRBJ1-4 and V is TRBV20-1; no firm D call. In germline, CDR1 is DFQATT, CDR2 SNEGSKA (reference sequence). The V gene lost 4 bases and the J gene lost 0 bases, with 6 bases spanning the gap. The CDR3 has 13 residues.

This clonotype was recorded many times. J is TRBJ2-7 and V is TRBV5-1, with 8 bases fitting TRBD1. With V trimmed by 3 bases and J by 2 bases, 7 bases remained unmatched. The CDR3 is 15 residues long. Germline CDR1 reads SGHRS; CDR2 reads YFSETQ. CDR3 in DNA: TGCGCCAGCAGCTCTGGGACAGGCCAACCCTACGAGCAGTACTTC. This encodes CASSSGTGQPYEQYF.